Listed below are T cell receptor beta chains from one sample, sequenced in a study of T cell changes during pregnancy in multiple sclerosis. Data came from immunoSEQ multiplex PCR; TCRdb stores just in-frame clones and leaves some out. The sample lists about 67,000 clones; 90% were seen once. The sequencing here drew on peripheral blood, taken in the third trimester of pregnancy. The receptors were gathered from a female donor with multiple sclerosis, enrolled in a pregnancy study. CDR3s include the opening cysteine and the closing phenylalanine or tryptophan. The D gene is left open where the match is weak. A row's size may be missing; if present it is once, few, many or a size class.

TRBV7-2	NA	NA	TRBJ2-3	CASSLGRLGDTQYF	TGTGCCAGCAGCTTAGGAAGACTCGGGGATACGCAGTATTTT
TRBV11-2	NA	NA	TRBJ2-7	CASSPPFVVSYEQYF	TGTGCCAGCAGCCCACCCTTCGTAGTCTCCTACGAGCAGTACTTC
TRBV5-1	NA	NA	TRBJ1-4	CASSSRGEGLEKLFF	TGCGCCAGCAGCTCCAGGGGAGAAGGTCTAGAAAAACTGTTTTTT
TRBV5-1	TRBD1	NA	TRBJ1-1	CASRWTGFRRTEAFF	TGCGCCAGCAGGTGGACAGGATTTCGGCGCACTGAAGCTTTCTTT
TRBV27	TRBD2	NA	TRBJ2-7	CASSLSGGTEQYF	TGTGCCAGCAGTTTGTCGGGGGGGACAGAGCAGTACTTC
TRBV2	NA	NA	TRBJ1-4	CASREGTAGGKLFF	TGTGCCAGCAGAGAGGGGACGGCGGGAGGAAAACTGTTTTTT
TRBV10-3	NA	NA	TRBJ2-3	CAISDPQRAELTDTQYF	TGTGCCATCAGTGACCCCCAGCGGGCAGAACTCACAGATACGCAGTATTTT
TRBV6-1	TRBD1	many	TRBJ1-5	CASSGTGIGNQPQHF	TGTGCCAGCAGTGGGACAGGGATCGGCAATCAGCCCCAGCATTTT
TRBV19	NA	few	TRBJ1-5	CASRKNRNQPQHF	TGTGCCAGTAGGAAAAACAGGAATCAGCCCCAGCATTTT
TRBV5-6	TRBD1	NA	TRBJ1-6	CASSAGGTSPLHF	TGTGCCAGCAGCGCAGGGGGCACTTCACCCCTCCACTTT
TRBV7-3	TRBD1	NA	TRBJ1-2	CASSPRQGQGGYTF	TGTGCCAGCAGCCCCCGACAGGGCCAGGGCGGCTACACCTTC
TRBV9	TRBD1	NA	TRBJ1-1	CASTLYDRTGDTEAFF	TGTGCCAGCACTTTATACGACCGGACAGGGGACACTGAAGCTTTCTTT
TRBV19	NA	NA	TRBJ1-1	CASSYGFTEAFF	TGTGCCAGTAGTTACGGGTTCACTGAAGCTTTCTTT
TRBV19	NA	NA	TRBJ1-2	CASRKVEGDTRGYTF	TGTGCCAGTAGGAAAGTGGAGGGCGACACTCGGGGCTACACCTTC
TRBV7-2	TRBD2	NA	TRBJ2-1	CASSSTAGLAGGVYNEQFF	TGTGCCAGCAGCTCAACCGCTGGACTAGCGGGGGGGGTCTACAATGAGCAGTTCTTC
TRBV4-3	TRBD1	NA	TRBJ1-2	CASSQPTGGGYTF	TGCGCCAGCAGCCAACCGACAGGGGGCGGCTACACCTTC
TRBV27	TRBD2	NA	TRBJ2-3	CASSLSSGISTDTQYF	TGTGCCAGCAGTTTATCTAGCGGGATTAGCACAGATACGCAGTATTTT
TRBV19	NA	NA	TRBJ1-5	CASSVTGYQPQHF	TGTGCCAGTAGTGTAACAGGGTATCAGCCCCAGCATTTT
TRBV5-4	NA	NA	TRBJ1-1	CASSLLTAGTEAFF	TGTGCCAGCAGCTTGCTTACCGCGGGCACTGAAGCTTTCTTT
TRBV7-9	NA	NA	TRBJ1-2	CASSLGEGLGYGYTF	TGTGCCAGCAGCTTAGGAGAGGGATTGGGCTATGGCTACACCTTC
TRBV6-1	NA	NA	TRBJ2-6	CASRPRHSGANVLTF	TGTGCCAGCAGGCCCCGACACTCTGGGGCCAACGTCCTGACTTTC
TRBV2	NA	NA	TRBJ2-5	CASSTDILTQYF	TGTGCCAGCAGTACAGATATCTTGACCCAGTACTTC
TRBV29-1	NA	NA	TRBJ2-3	CSVEAQDRSTDTQYF	TGCAGCGTTGAAGCCCAAGACAGGAGCACAGATACGCAGTATTTT
TRBV7-3	TRBD1	NA	TRBJ2-3	CASSPGQGAGFGPDTQYF	TGTGCCAGCAGCCCCGGACAGGGGGCGGGATTTGGTCCAGATACGCAGTATTTT
TRBV9	TRBD1	NA	TRBJ1-2	CASSDMTGRDYGYTF	TGTGCCAGCAGCGATATGACAGGGAGAGACTATGGCTACACCTTC
TRBV9	TRBD2	NA	TRBJ2-7	CASSATGTSGGPGGAAQYF	TGTGCCAGCAGCGCAACCGGGACTAGCGGGGGGCCAGGAGGAGCCGCGCAGTACTTC
TRBV7-9	NA	NA	TRBJ2-1	CASSPSLRQFF	TGTGCCAGCAGCCCGAGTTTAAGGCAGTTCTTC
TRBV11-2	NA	NA	TRBJ2-3	CASSLDRLVRDTQYF	TGTGCCAGCAGCTTAGATAGATTGGTGCGAGATACGCAGTATTTT
TRBV27	TRBD1	NA	TRBJ2-7	CASSLGTGGVEQYF	TGTGCCAGCAGTTTAGGGACAGGGGGCGTCGAGCAGTACTTC
TRBV5-1	NA	NA	TRBJ1-1	CASSAQGITMNTEAFF	TGCGCCAGCAGCGCTCAGGGCATAACGATGAACACTGAAGCTTTCTTT
TRBV5-6	NA	NA	TRBJ2-5	CASSLGQGQETQYF	TGTGCCAGCAGCTTGGGGCAGGGTCAAGAGACCCAGTACTTC
TRBV2	TRBD1	NA	TRBJ2-5	CASSEARTGKETQYF	TGTGCCAGCAGTGAAGCACGGACAGGGAAAGAGACCCAGTACTTC
TRBV5-1	NA	few	TRBJ2-3	CASSLAAPGVTDTQYF	TGCGCCAGCAGCTTGGCCGCACCAGGGGTCACAGATACGCAGTATTTT
TRBV27	NA	NA	TRBJ1-1	CASSLRASNTEAFF	TGTGCCAGCAGTTTAAGAGCTAGCAACACTGAAGCTTTCTTT
TRBV12-5	NA	NA	TRBJ2-7	CASGSQTYEQYF	TGTGCTAGTGGTTCGCAGACATACGAGCAGTACTTC
TRBV11-3	TRBD1	NA	TRBJ1-1	CASSTSDRAEAFF	TGTGCCAGCAGCACCTCGGACAGGGCTGAAGCTTTCTTT
TRBV2	TRBD1	NA	TRBJ2-5	CASSEVGGTGYQETQYF	TGTGCCAGCAGTGAAGTTGGGGGGACAGGGTACCAAGAGACCCAGTACTTC
TRBV7-6	TRBD1	NA	TRBJ2-7	CASSFPGQISYEQYF	TGTGCCAGCAGCTTCCCGGGACAGATCTCCTACGAGCAGTACTTC
TRBV4-3	TRBD1	once	TRBJ2-5	CASSPEVGQGSETQYF	TGCGCCAGCAGCCCCGAGGTCGGACAGGGTTCAGAGACCCAGTACTTC
TRBV27	NA	NA	TRBJ2-1	CASSYKRRGSYNEQFF	TGTGCCAGCAGTTATAAGCGGCGAGGATCCTACAATGAGCAGTTCTTC
TRBV14	NA	NA	TRBJ1-2	CASSRLSPTGQLGYTF	TGTGCCAGCAGCCGCCTGTCCCCGACAGGCCAACTTGGCTACACCTTC
TRBV9	NA	NA	TRBJ2-5	CASSIGGYGQETQYF	TGTGCCAGCAGCATCGGGGGATATGGCCAAGAGACCCAGTACTTC
TRBV7-6	NA	once	TRBJ1-6	CASSSLGSPLHF	TGTGCCAGCAGCTCACTAGGTTCACCCCTCCACTTT
TRBV19	TRBD1	NA	TRBJ1-1	CASSPGGTGLENTEAFF	TGTGCCAGTAGTCCGGGCGGGACAGGGTTGGAGAACACTGAAGCTTTCTTT
TRBV7-2	NA	NA	TRBJ2-5	CASSSRDQETQYF	TGTGCCAGCAGCTCCAGGGACCAAGAGACCCAGTACTTC
TRBV7-8	NA	few	TRBJ1-1	CASSSKWDKSRGNTEAFF	TGTGCCAGCAGCTCAAAGTGGGACAAAAGTCGCGGGAACACTGAAGCTTTCTTT
TRBV19	NA	NA	TRBJ2-2	CASRGAWDTGELFF	TGTGCCAGTAGAGGGGCTTGGGACACCGGGGAGCTGTTTTTT
TRBV5-1	TRBD2	NA	TRBJ2-3	CASSLRPSGLPVAQYF	TGCGCCAGCAGCTTGCGACCTAGCGGTCTACCGGTGGCGCAGTATTTT
TRBV14	NA	NA	TRBJ2-5	CASSQLGPGLETQYF	TGTGCCAGCAGCCAACTAGGGCCGGGATTGGAGACCCAGTACTTC
TRBV4-2	NA	NA	TRBJ1-2	CASSQEVGTGPGTAYGYTF	TGTGCCAGCAGCCAAGAGGTGGGAACAGGGCCCGGAACTGCCTATGGCTACACCTTC
TRBV15	TRBD1	once	TRBJ2-3	CATRGGTGFTDTQYF	TGTGCCACCAGAGGGGGGACAGGATTCACAGATACGCAGTATTTT
TRBV6-6	NA	NA	TRBJ1-5	CASTQGLRIRDQPQHF	TGTGCCAGCACGCAGGGGCTGAGGATTAGGGATCAGCCCCAGCATTTT